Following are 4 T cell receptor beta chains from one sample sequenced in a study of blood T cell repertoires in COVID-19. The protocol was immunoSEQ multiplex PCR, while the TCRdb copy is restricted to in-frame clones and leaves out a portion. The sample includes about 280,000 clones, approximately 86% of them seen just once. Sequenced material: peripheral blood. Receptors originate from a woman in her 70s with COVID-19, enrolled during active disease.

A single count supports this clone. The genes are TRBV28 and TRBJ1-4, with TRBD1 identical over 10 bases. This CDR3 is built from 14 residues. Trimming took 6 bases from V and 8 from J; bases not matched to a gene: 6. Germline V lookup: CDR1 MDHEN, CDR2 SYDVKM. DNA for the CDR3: TGTGCCAGCAGCCCCGGACAGGGGGGCGAAAAACTGTTTTTT. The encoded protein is CASSPGQGGEKLFF.

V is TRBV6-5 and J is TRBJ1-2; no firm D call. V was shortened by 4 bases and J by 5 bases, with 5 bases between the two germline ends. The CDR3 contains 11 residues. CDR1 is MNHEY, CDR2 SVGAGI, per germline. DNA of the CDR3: TGTGCCAGCAGTTCCCTTTATGGCTACACCTTC. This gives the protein CASSSLYGYTF.

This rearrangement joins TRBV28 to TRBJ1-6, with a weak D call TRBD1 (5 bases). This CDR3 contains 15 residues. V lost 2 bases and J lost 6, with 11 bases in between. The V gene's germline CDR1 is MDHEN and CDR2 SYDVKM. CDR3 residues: CASSLAGRGNSPLHF. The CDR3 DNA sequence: TGTGCCAGCAGTTTAGCGGGGAGGGGTAATTCACCCCTCCACTTT.

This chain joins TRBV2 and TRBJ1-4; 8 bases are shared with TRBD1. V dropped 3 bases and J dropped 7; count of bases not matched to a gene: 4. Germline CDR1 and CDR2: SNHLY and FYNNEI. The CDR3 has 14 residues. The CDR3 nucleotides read TGTGCCAGCAGTGATCGACAGGGGACTGAAAAACTGTTTTTT. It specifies CASSDRQGTEKLFF. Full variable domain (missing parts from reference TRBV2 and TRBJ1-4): EPEVTQTPSHQVTQMGQEVILRCVPISNHLYFYWYRQILGQKVEFLVSFYNNEISEKSEIFDDQFSVERPDGSNFTLKIRSTKLEDSAMYFCASSDRQGTEKLFFGSGTQLSVL.